This T cell receptor beta chain was retrieved from a study of CD8 T cells in ankylosing spondylitis. Overall study findings and caveats: Clones that were linked to disease were CD8+ and were relatively rare in peripheral blood. Reportedly, significant enrichment of disease-linked clones occurred in matched ankylosing spondylitis synovial fluid. Some of these motif variants have turned up before, in reports on reactive arthritis synovial fluid and blood. Blood from ankylosing spondylitis patients appeared to carry a characteristic roughly eight-variant TCR beta motif.

CDR3 length equals 17 residues. The germline gives CDR1 SGHNT, CDR2 YENEEA. Trimming removed 0 bases from V and 7 bases from J; junction bases left unmatched: 8. MiXCR, applied by TCRdb to the 5' RACE reads, yields one record per CDR3 protein. The sample records about 39,000 distinct CDR3 sequences, 10% being singletons. Many counts were recorded for this clonotype. As yet, its antigen is unknown. The sequence derives from a male donor with ankylosing spondylitis or in good health (not recorded which). The chain employs TRBV11-3 and TRBJ2-1, with TRBD2 matching over 11 bases. Material for sequencing was blood, either unsorted or a sorted T cell fraction (not recorded which). The CDR3 bases are TGTGCCAGCAGCTTAGAAGGGGGACTAGCGGCTTTTAATGAGCAGTTCTTC. Amino acids: CASSLEGGLAAFNEQFF.